The 26 T cell receptor beta chains given below trace back to one sample, sequenced in a study of cytomegalovirus exposure and HLA in healthy donors. The repertoire was sequenced with immunoSEQ multiplex PCR; TCRdb's copy has only in-frame clones and lacks some. The data show fewer than 120,000 clones, roughly 90% seen once. Sequencing was carried out using PBMCs. These receptors were obtained from a woman aged 30 to 39 in good health and CMV-seropositive.

This clone was observed once. This chain connects TRBV7-9 to TRBJ2-7, with a possible D match to TRBD1 (5 bases). This CDR3 is 15 amino acids long. The germline V gene encodes CDR1 SEHNR and CDR2 FQNEAQ (reference sequence). V lost 3 bases and J lost 2, with 14 bases in between. CDR3 sequence reads: CASSLGWTPTYEQYF. The CDR3 DNA reads as TGTGCCAGCAGCTTGGGTTGGACACCAACCTACGAGCAGTACTTC.

The chain joins TRBV30 to TRBJ1-6, with 7 bases fitting TRBD1. The ends lost 3 bases at V and 5 bases at J; junction bases unmatched: 1. Germline CDR1 is GTSNPN and CDR2 is SVGIG (reference sequence). The CDR3 is made up of 13 amino acids. The CDR3 sequence is CAWRGQNNSPLHF. In DNA form, the CDR3 reads TGTGCCTGGAGGGGACAGAATAATTCACCCCTCCACTTT.

This clone was seen a handful of times. V usage is TRBV7-8 and J usage is TRBJ1-1; 11 nucleotides line up with TRBD1. In germline, CDR1 is SGHVS, CDR2 FQNEAQ. The CDR3 is 15 amino acids. The V gene end was trimmed by 0 bases and the J gene end by 7 bases; junction bases not matched to a gene: 4. CDR3 sequence (DNA): TGTGCCAGCAGCTTAGCCGGGACAGGGGGGATTGAAGCTTTCTTT. Translation: CASSLAGTGGIEAFF.

The V and J genes are TRBV7-2 and TRBJ1-4; maybe TRBD1 (6 bases). The CDR3 loop spans 13 amino acids. CDR1 is SGHTA and CDR2 is FQGNSA in the germline V gene. V lost 1 base and J 10 bases, leaving 10 bases between the germline ends. This CDR3 reads CASSLEAGAKLFF. The CDR3 nucleotides are TGTGCCAGCAGCTTAGAGGCAGGGGCAAAACTGTTTTTT. The full variable domain, in which reference TRBV7-2 and TRBJ1-4 provide the parts outside the CDR3, is GAGVSQSPSNKVTEKGKDVELRCDPISGHTALYWYRQSLGQGLEFLIYFQGNSAPDKSGLPSDRFSAERTGGSVSTLTIQRTQQEDSAVYLCASSLEAGAKLFFGSGTQLSVL.

In DNA form, the CDR3 reads TGCGCCAGCAGCTTCCGGACTAGCGGGAGGAGCGGCACAGATACGCAGTATTTT. This sequence encodes CASSFRTSGRSGTDTQYF. The chain employs TRBV5-1 and TRBJ2-3, with TRBD2 identical over 14 bases. CDR3 length: 18 amino acids. Trimming cost V 2 bases and J 1 base; bases outside gene matches: 6. CDR1 SGHRS and CDR2 YFSETQ come from the germline V gene.

V is TRBV30 and J is TRBJ2-7; tentatively, D is TRBD1 (5 bases). V lost 1 base and J 2 bases, leaving 12 bases between the germline ends. Germline values: CDR1 GTSNPN, CDR2 SVGIG (reference sequence). CDR3 length: 14 residues. CDR3 amino acids: CAWSDGASPYEQYF. CDR3 coding DNA: TGTGCCTGGAGTGATGGGGCATCCCCCTACGAGCAGTACTTC.

This clone appeared a few times. This chain connects TRBV28 to TRBJ1-6, with D tentatively TRBD1 (5 bases). The CDR3 spans 17 residues. With 8 bases removed from V and 2 bases from J, the gap between germline ends came to 19 bases. Germline CDR1 and CDR2: MDHEN and SYDVKM. For the CDR3, the DNA is TGTGCCAGCGGAAAAAACAGGTTAATGGCCTATAATTCACCCCTCCACTTT. This translates into CASGKNRLMAYNSPLHF. Variable domain in full (rest from reference TRBV28 and TRBJ1-6): DVKVTQSSRYLVKRTGEKVFLECVQDMDHENMFWYRQDPGLGLRLIYFSYDVKMKEKGDIPEGYSVSREKKERFSLILESASTNQTSMYLCASGKNRLMAYNSPLHFGNGTRLTVT.

V and J are TRBV30 and TRBJ1-6; 7 bases fit TRBD1. V dropped 0 bases and J dropped 7; count of bases not matched to a gene: 6. CDR3 length: 15 residues. CDR1 and CDR2 from the germline V gene are GTSNPN and SVGIG (reference sequence). DNA for the CDR3: TGTGCCTGGAGTGTAGGGACAGCTAAAAATTCACCCCTCCACTTT. This gives the protein CAWSVGTAKNSPLHF. The complete variable domain, with remaining parts taken from reference TRBV30 and TRBJ1-6, reads SQTIHQWPATLVQPVGSPLSLECTVEGTSNPNLYWYRQAAGRGLQLLFYSVGIGQISSEVPQNLSASRPQDRQFILSSKKLLLSDSGFYLCAWSVGTAKNSPLHFGNGTRLTVT.

This clone was counted once. The chain couples TRBV4-1 to TRBJ2-7; D remains unclear. The CDR3 contains 15 residues. Deletions cut 4 bases from V and 2 bases from J, with 15 bases between. Germline V lookup: CDR1 MGHRA, CDR2 YSYEKL. This CDR3 is CASSRHSTSAYEQYF. In DNA form, the CDR3 reads TGCGCCAGCAGCCGACACTCGACCTCCGCCTACGAGCAGTACTTC.

V is TRBV15 and J is TRBJ1-4, with 7 bases identical to TRBD1. The junction had 6 bases not matched to a gene; V was cut back by 1 base and J by 10 bases. The germline V gene encodes CDR1 LNHNV and CDR2 YYDKDF (reference sequence). The CDR3 contains 14 residues. The CDR3, as DNA: TGTGCCACCAGCAGAGGACAGGGCTTGGGAAAACTGTTTTTT. It codes for CATSRGQGLGKLFF.

The chain couples TRBV4-3 to TRBJ2-7, with 10 bases identical to TRBD1. With 4 bases clipped from V and 3 bases from J, the junction kept 6 bases outside the gene matches. Germline CDR1 is LGHNA and CDR2 is YSLEER. This CDR3 contains 15 residues. CDR3 amino acids: CASSPVRDRGYEQYF. For the CDR3, the DNA is TGCGCCAGCAGCCCGGTGCGGGACAGGGGCTACGAGCAGTACTTC.

The chain uses TRBV19 and TRBJ1-2, with unresolved D. Germline CDR1 reads LNHDA; CDR2 reads SQIVND (reference sequence). V gave up 1 base and J gave up 7 bases, with 13 bases separating them. The CDR3 is 14 residues long. CDR3 sequence reads: CASSIVTASGGYTF. In nucleotides, the CDR3 is TGTGCCAGTAGTATAGTGACCGCGTCGGGTGGCTACACCTTC.

The chain is built from TRBV18 and TRBJ2-1; D remains unclear. V lost 1 base and J 5 bases, leaving 9 bases between the germline ends. Germline values: CDR1 KGHSH, CDR2 LQKENI. The CDR3 has 14 residues. This CDR3 reads CASSPRAENNEQFF. The CDR3 DNA is TGTGCCAGCTCACCACGGGCTGAAAACAATGAGCAGTTCTTC. The variable domain in full, completed from reference TRBV18 and TRBJ2-1, reads NAGVMQNPRHLVRRRGQEARLRCSPMKGHSHVYWYRQLPEEGLKFMVYLQKENIIDESGMPKERFSAEFPKEGPSILRIQQVVRGDSAAYFCASSPRAENNEQFFGPGTRLTVL.

This chain uses TRBV4-2 with TRBJ1-3, with D uncertain. The CDR3 contains 15 residues. The V end was cut by 1 base, the J end by 1 base, with 8 bases between. Germline V CDR1 and CDR2: LGHNA, YNFKEQ. Here the CDR3 DNA reads TGTGCCAGCAGCCAAGTCTCTCTGTCTGGAAACACCATATATTTT. Residues: CASSQVSLSGNTIYF.

The chain has TRBV28 and TRBJ1-1, with 8 bases that match TRBD1. The CDR3 loop spans 15 amino acids. The germline V gene encodes CDR1 MDHEN and CDR2 SYDVKM. The J segment lost 3 bases and the V segment lost 6 bases, leaving 9 bases of the junction unmatched. CDR3 sequence (DNA): TGTGCCAGCAGCCAGACAGGGGCCTTGGACACTGAAGCTTTCTTT. Encoded protein: CASSQTGALDTEAFF.

The J gene is TRBJ2-5, the V gene TRBV4-2; 10 nucleotides match TRBD1. Germline V lookup: CDR1 LGHNA, CDR2 YNFKEQ. The CDR3 runs 14 residues. V was pared by 5 bases and J by 4 bases, with 4 bases of the junction left unmatched. The CDR3 is CASSAGQGGETQYF. CDR3 nucleotide sequence: TGTGCCAGCAGCGCAGGACAGGGGGGAGAGACCCAGTACTTC.

The rearrangement joins TRBV5-1 to TRBJ2-2; TRBD1 matches 9 bases. V shed 0 bases, J shed 6 bases, and the junction held 6 bases outside the gene matches. This CDR3 has 16 residues. CDR1 is SGHRS, CDR2 YFSETQ, per germline. Here the CDR3 reads CASSLVGQGNSGELFF. Here the CDR3 DNA reads TGCGCCAGCAGCTTGGTGGGACAGGGCAACTCCGGGGAGCTGTTTTTT.

A single count supports this clone. The V gene is TRBV27, the J gene TRBJ2-7, with a possible D match to TRBD1 (7 bases). The V gene lost 6 bases and the J gene lost 0 bases, with 21 bases spanning the gap. Germline V lookup: CDR1 MNHEY, CDR2 SMNVEV (reference sequence). This CDR3 is 17 amino acids long. The CDR3 DNA sequence: TGTGCCAGCAGGTCCAGCAGGGGGGTACTTAGCTCCTACGAGCAGTACTTC. It encodes CASRSSRGVLSSYEQYF.

This CDR3 reads CASSLDPGLEQYF. CDR3 sequence (DNA): TGTGCCAGCAGCTTAGACCCAGGGCTTGAGCAGTACTTC. The rearrangement uses TRBV7-8 and TRBJ2-7; D might be TRBD1 (5 bases). Trimming pared 1 base from V and 7 bases from J, leaving 11 bases between. Germline loops: CDR1 SGHVS, CDR2 FQNEAQ. CDR3 size: 13 residues.

Regarding this clone: In the same sample, other DNA sequences code for this CDR3. The CDR3 DNA reads TGTGCCAGCAGCTTGACGGGATACGGTTCACCCCTCCACTTT. It encodes CASSLTGYGSPLHF. The chain joins TRBV11-3 to TRBJ1-6; D unresolved. Trimming removed 3 bases at V and 9 bases at J, with 12 bases between. Germline V gene sequence: CDR1 SGHNT, CDR2 YENEEA. CDR3 length: 14 residues.

This clone was counted a single time. The J gene is TRBJ2-3, the V gene TRBV4-2; 7 bases agree with TRBD1. Per the germline V gene, CDR1 is LGHNA and CDR2 is YNFKEQ. This CDR3 comprises 15 residues. After removal of 4 bases from V and 0 bases from J, the junction contained 4 bases not matched to a gene. Written as DNA, the CDR3 is TGTGCCAGCAGCCCCGGGACAGCTAGCACAGATACGCAGTATTTT. This translates into CASSPGTASTDTQYF.

The chain links TRBV6-4 to TRBJ1-1; unclear D gene. Germline assignment: CDR1 MRHNA and CDR2 SNTAGT. Trimming removed 4 bases from V and 0 bases from J, with 6 bases in between. The CDR3 has 13 residues. The CDR3 DNA reads TGTGCCAGCAGTGTTGGCCTGAACACTGAAGCTTTCTTT. This translates into CASSVGLNTEAFF.

V usage is TRBV18 and J usage is TRBJ2-7; TRBD2 matches at 7 bases. The length of the CDR3 is 15 residues. The germline V gene encodes CDR1 KGHSH and CDR2 LQKENI. V gave up 2 bases and J gave up 0 bases; unmatched junction bases: 4. The CDR3 sequence is CASSPAGVYSYEQYF. CDR3 nucleotides: TGTGCCAGCTCACCAGCGGGGGTATACTCCTACGAGCAGTACTTC.

The chain joins TRBV18 to TRBJ2-1, with 9 bases fitting TRBD1. After removal of 4 bases from V and 7 bases from J, the junction contained 14 bases not matched to a gene. Germline V lookup: CDR1 KGHSH, CDR2 LQKENI. The CDR3 has 17 residues. The CDR3 coding sequence is TGTGCCAGCTCACTTTCTTATACAGGGGGCTCGTATAATGAGCAGTTCTTC. Residues: CASSLSYTGGSYNEQFF.

This clone was seen a handful of times. The chain combines TRBV9 with TRBJ2-2; the match to TRBD2 covers 13 bases. The CDR3 totals 16 residues. Trimming took 3 bases from V and 3 from J; bases not matched to a gene: 2. Germline CDR1 SGDLS, CDR2 YYNGEE. CDR3 amino acids: CASSAGLAGYTGELFF. The CDR3, as DNA: TGTGCCAGCAGCGCGGGACTAGCGGGGTACACCGGGGAGCTGTTTTTT. Together with reference TRBV9 and TRBJ2-2, the CDR3 gives the full variable domain: DSGVTQTPKHLITATGQRVTLRCSPRSGDLSVYWYQQSLDQGLQFLIQYYNGEERAKGNILERFSAQQFPDLHSELNLSSLELGDSALYFCASSAGLAGYTGELFFGEGSRLTVL.

The chain recombines TRBV6-1 with TRBJ2-2, with TRBD2 matching over 16 bases. Germline CDR1 is MNHNS and CDR2 is SASEGT. This CDR3 spans 18 amino acids. Trimming at V came to 4 bases and at J to 6 bases, leaving 8 bases not matched to a gene. The CDR3 DNA reads TGTGCCAGCAGTGTAACGGGACTAGCGGGGGGGCATGCCGGGGAGCTGTTTTTT. Encoded protein: CASSVTGLAGGHAGELFF.